These T cell receptor beta chains were read from a single sample in a study of cytomegalovirus exposure and HLA in healthy donors. TCRdb's copy holds only in-frame clones and misses some; the assay was immunoSEQ multiplex PCR. This sample yields 110,000 to 150,000 clones, of which roughly 10% are seen a single time; under 2% belongs to the top ten. Sample: PBMCs. The receptors here all came from a man aged 45 to 65 in good health and CMV-seronegative. Each CDR3 is given with its conserved first and last residue.

>TRBV30|TRBJ2-5
CAREASGGQETQYF
>TRBV9|TRBJ2-7
CASTPLASSYEQYF
>TRBV6-1|TRBJ1-1
CASSGRRQGATNTEAFF
>TRBV30|TRBJ1-1
CAWMNQGTTEAFF
>TRBV4-1|TRBJ2-3
CASSQETVMHETDTQYF
>TRBV7-3|TRBJ2-1
CASSPVRGPYNEQFF
>TRBV7-9|TRBJ1-6
CASSERGLNSPLHF
>TRBV7-2|TRBJ1-3
CASSLGGSFSSGNTIYF
>TRBV7-2|TRBJ2-1
CASSSFVTTRDEQFF
>TRBV25-1|TRBJ2-5
CARRRTGLETQYF
>TRBV7-9|TRBJ2-5
CASSRGSQETQYF
>TRBV7-3|TRBJ2-3
CASSWGGDTQYF
>TRBV7-2|TRBJ2-3
CASSLARGTDTQYF
>TRBV5-6|TRBJ2-3
CASSIPTSGHTDTQYF
>TRBV15|TRBJ2-1
CATSRDLTGTTQFF
>TRBV7-8|TRBJ2-7
CASSPRITPISYEQYF
>TRBV6-5|TRBJ2-4
CASGATAKNIQYF
>TRBV5-6|TRBJ2-5
CASSQEQETQYF
>TRBV7-3|TRBJ2-3
CASSSRLAGDTPDTQYF
>TRBV30|NA
CAWTGGREPYEQYF
>TRBV2|TRBJ1-2
CASSDGRPPNYGSTF
>TRBV28|TRBJ2-7
CASSPIPTGGSYYEQYF
>TRBV6-5|TRBJ1-4
CASSYSEGAGEKLFF
>TRBV7-7|TRBJ1-3
CASSTDRSSGNTIYF
>TRBV5-1|TRBJ2-3
CASSLEERETDTQYF
>TRBV5-1|TRBJ1-2
CASSEQALGYTF
>TRBV6-4|TRBJ1-2
CASSDFTKQKNYGYTF
>TRBV6-5|TRBJ2-7
CASRRQGPYEQYF
>TRBV19|TRBJ2-5
CASSIFRGRGKETQYF
>TRBV7-3|TRBJ2-3
CASSLTGGGTTDTQYF
>TRBV25-1|TRBJ1-4
CASSEYLGGAGGLFF